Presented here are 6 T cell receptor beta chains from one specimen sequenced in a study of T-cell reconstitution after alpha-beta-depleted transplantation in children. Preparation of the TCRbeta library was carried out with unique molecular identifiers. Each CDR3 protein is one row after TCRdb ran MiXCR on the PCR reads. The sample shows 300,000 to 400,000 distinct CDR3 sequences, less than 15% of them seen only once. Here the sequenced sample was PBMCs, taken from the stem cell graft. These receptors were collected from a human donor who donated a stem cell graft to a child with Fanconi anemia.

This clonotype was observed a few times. The CDR3 here is CASSPDSGGATDTQYF. The CDR3, as DNA: TGCGCCAGCAGCCCGGATAGCGGGGGGGCTACAGATACGCAGTATTTT. This rearrangement joins TRBV5-1 to TRBJ2-3, with 11 positions matching TRBD2. The CDR3 is made up of 16 amino acids. Trimming cost V 4 bases and J 3 bases; bases outside gene matches: 7. Germline loops: CDR1 SGHRS, CDR2 YFSETQ.

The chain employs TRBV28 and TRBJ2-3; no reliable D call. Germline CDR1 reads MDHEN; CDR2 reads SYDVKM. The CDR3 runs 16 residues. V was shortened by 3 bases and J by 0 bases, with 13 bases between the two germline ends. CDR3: CASSFSDKPSTDTQYF. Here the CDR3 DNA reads TGTGCCAGCAGTTTCTCTGACAAGCCTAGCACAGATACGCAGTATTTT.

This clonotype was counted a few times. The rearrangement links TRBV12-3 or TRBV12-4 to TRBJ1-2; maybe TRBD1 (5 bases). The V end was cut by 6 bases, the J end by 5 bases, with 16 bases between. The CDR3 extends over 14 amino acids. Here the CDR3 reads CASRPTAGTYGYTF. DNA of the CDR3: TGTGCCAGCAGACCCACCGCGGGGACTTATGGCTACACCTTC.

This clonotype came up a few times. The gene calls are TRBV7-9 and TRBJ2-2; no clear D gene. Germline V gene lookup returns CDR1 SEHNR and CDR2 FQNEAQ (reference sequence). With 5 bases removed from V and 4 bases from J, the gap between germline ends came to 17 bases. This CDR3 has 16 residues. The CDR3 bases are TGTGCCAGCAGCCCGAAGGGCTCAGCCAGCACCGGGGAGCTGTTTTTT. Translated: CASSPKGSASTGELFF.

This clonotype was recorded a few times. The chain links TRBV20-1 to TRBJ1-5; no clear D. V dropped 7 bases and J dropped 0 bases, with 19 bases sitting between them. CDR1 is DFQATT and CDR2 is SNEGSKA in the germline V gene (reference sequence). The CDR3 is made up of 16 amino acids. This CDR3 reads CSVVRSDGHSNQPQHF. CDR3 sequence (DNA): TGCAGTGTTGTTAGGTCGGACGGCCATAGCAATCAGCCCCAGCATTTT.

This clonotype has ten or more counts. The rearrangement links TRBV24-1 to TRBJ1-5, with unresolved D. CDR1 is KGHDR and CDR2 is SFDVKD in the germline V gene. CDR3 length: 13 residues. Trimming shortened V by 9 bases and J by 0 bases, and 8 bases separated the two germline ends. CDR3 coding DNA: TGTGCCACCGGGGTATCTAGCAATCAGCCCCAGCATTTT. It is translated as CATGVSSNQPQHF.